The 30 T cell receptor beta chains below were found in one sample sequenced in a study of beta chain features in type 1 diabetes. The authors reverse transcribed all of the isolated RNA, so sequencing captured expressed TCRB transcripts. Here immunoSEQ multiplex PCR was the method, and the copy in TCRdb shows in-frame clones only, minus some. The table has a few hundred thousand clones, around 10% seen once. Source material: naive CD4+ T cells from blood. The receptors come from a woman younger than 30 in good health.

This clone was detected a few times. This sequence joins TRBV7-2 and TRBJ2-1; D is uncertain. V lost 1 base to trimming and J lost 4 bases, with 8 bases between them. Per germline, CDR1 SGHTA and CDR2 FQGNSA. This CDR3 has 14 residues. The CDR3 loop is CASSLVSHYNEQFF. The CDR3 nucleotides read TGTGCCAGCAGCTTAGTTTCACATTACAATGAGCAGTTCTTC.

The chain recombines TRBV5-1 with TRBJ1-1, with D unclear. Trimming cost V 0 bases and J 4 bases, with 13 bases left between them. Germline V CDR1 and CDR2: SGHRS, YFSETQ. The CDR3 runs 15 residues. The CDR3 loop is CASSLGENWSTEAFF. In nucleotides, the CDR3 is TGCGCCAGCAGCTTGGGAGAAAACTGGTCCACTGAAGCTTTCTTT.

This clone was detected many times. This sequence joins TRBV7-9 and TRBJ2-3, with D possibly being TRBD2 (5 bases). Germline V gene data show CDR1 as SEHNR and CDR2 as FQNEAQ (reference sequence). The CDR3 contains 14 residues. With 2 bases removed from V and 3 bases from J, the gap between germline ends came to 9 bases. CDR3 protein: CASSLTSTTDTQYF. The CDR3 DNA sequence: TGTGCCAGCAGCTTAACTAGTACGACAGATACGCAGTATTTT.

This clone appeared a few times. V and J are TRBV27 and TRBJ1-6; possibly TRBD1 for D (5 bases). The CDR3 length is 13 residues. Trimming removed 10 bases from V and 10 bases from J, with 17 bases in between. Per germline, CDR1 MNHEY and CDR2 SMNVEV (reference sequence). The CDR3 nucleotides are TGTGCCACGTTGGGGAGGGGCGACTCACCCCTCCACTTT. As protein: CATLGRGDSPLHF.

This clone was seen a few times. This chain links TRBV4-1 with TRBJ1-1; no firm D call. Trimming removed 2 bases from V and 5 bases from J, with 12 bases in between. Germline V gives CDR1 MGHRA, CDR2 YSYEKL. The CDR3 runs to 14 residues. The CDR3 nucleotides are TGCGCCAGCAGCCAACTGGGCGCCGAGACTGAAGCTTTCTTT. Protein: CASSQLGAETEAFF.

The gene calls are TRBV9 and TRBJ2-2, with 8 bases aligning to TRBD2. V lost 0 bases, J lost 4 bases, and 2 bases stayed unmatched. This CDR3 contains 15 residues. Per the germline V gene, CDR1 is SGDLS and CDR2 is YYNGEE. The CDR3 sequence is CASSVAGGGTGELFF. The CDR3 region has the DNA TGTGCCAGCAGCGTAGCCGGGGGGGGCACCGGGGAGCTGTTTTTT. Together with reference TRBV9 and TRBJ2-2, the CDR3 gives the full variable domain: DSGVTQTPKHLITATGQRVTLRCSPRSGDLSVYWYQQSLDQGLQFLIQYYNGEERAKGNILERFSAQQFPDLHSELNLSSLELGDSALYFCASSVAGGGTGELFFGEGSRLTVL.

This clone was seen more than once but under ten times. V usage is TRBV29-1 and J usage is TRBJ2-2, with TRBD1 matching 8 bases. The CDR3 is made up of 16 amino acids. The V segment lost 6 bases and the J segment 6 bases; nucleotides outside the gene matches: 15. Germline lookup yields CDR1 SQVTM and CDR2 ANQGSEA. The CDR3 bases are TGCAGCGTATTGTGGAAGCCAGGGGGCGCGCCCGGGGAGCTGTTTTTT. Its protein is CSVLWKPGGAPGELFF.

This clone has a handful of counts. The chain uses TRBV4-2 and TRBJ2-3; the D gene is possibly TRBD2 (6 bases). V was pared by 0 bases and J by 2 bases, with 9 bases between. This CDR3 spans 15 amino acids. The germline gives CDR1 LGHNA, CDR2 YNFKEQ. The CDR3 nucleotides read TGTGCCAGCAGCCAAGATGCGGGATTCACAGATACGCAGTATTTT. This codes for CASSQDAGFTDTQYF.

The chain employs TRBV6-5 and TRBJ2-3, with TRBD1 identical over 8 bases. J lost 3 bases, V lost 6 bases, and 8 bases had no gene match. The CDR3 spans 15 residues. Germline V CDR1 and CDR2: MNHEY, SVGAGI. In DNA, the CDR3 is TGTGCCAGCAGCGGCACCAGGGGGCTGACAGATACGCAGTATTTT. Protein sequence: CASSGTRGLTDTQYF.

CDR3 nucleotides: TGTGCCAGCAGCGTATCGGGGTTCCATGAGCAGTTCTTC. Encoded protein: CASSVSGFHEQFF. V is TRBV9 and J is TRBJ2-1; possible D gene TRBD2, 5 bases. Trimming pared 1 base from V and 8 bases from J, leaving 10 bases between. The CDR3 contains 13 residues. The germline gives CDR1 SGDLS, CDR2 YYNGEE.

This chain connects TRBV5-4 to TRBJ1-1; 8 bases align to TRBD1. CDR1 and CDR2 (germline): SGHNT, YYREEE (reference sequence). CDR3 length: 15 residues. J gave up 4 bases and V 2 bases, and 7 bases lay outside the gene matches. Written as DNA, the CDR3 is TGTGCCAGCAGCTTCTTACAGGGGGTTAGCACTGAAGCTTTCTTT. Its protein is CASSFLQGVSTEAFF.

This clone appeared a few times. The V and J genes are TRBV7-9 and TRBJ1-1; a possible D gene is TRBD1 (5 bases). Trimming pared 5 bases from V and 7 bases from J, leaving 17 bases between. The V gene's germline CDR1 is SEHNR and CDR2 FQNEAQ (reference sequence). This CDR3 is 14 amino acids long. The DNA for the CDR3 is TGTGCCAGCAGCCGTCTCAGTCCGGGGGATGAAGCTTTCTTT. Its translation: CASSRLSPGDEAFF.

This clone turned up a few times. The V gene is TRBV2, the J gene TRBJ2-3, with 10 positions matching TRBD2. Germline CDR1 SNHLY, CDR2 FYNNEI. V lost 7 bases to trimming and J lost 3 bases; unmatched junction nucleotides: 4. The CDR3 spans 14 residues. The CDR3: CASKPGLATDTQYF. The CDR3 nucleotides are TGTGCCAGCAAGCCGGGACTAGCGACAGATACGCAGTATTTT.

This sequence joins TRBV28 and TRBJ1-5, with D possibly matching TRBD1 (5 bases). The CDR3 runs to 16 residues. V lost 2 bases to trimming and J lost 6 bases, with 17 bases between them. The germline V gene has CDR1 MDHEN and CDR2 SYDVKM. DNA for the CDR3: TGTGCCAGCAGTTTAGGTAAGGGGCGAGACTTTCAGCCCCAGCATTTT. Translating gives CASSLGKGRDFQPQHF.

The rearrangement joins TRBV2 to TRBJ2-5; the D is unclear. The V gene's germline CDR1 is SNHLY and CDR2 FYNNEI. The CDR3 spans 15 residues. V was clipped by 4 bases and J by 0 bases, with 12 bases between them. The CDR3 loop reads CASSGPGTDQETQYF. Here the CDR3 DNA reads TGTGCCAGCAGTGGTCCCGGAACAGACCAAGAGACCCAGTACTTC. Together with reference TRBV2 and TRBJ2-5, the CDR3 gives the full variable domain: EPEVTQTPSHQVTQMGQEVILRCVPISNHLYFYWYRQILGQKVEFLVSFYNNEISEKSEIFDDQFSVERPDGSNFTLKIRSTKLEDSAMYFCASSGPGTDQETQYFGPGTRLLVL.

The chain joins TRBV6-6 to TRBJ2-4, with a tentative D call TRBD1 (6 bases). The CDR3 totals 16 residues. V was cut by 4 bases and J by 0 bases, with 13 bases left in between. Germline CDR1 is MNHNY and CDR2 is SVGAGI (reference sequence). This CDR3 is CASSLGGQIAKNIQYF. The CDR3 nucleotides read TGTGCCAGCAGTTTAGGGGGTCAAATAGCCAAAAACATTCAGTACTTC.

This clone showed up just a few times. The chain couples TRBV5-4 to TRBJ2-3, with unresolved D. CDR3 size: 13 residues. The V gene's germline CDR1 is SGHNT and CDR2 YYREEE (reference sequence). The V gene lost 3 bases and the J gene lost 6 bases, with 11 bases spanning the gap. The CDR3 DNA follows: TGTGCCAGCAGCTCGGAGTCCTTTGATACGCAGTATTTT. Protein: CASSSESFDTQYF.

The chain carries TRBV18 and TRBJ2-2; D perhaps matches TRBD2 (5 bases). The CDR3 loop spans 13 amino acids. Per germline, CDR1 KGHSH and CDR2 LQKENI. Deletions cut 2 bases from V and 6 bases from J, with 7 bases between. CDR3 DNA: TGTGCCAGCTCACCATCGGGGTCCGGGGAGCTGTTTTTT. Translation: CASSPSGSGELFF.

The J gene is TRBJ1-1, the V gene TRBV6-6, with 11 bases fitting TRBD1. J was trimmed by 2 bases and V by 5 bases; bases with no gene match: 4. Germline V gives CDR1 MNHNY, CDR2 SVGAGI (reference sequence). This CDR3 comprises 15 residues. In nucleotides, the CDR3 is TGTGCCAGCAGTCCCGGACAGGGGGCCAACACTGAAGCTTTCTTT. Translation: CASSPGQGANTEAFF.

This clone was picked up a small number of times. The CDR3 loop is CATAGVNIQYF. DNA for the CDR3: TGTGCCACCGCGGGGGTAAACATTCAGTACTTC. The chain is built from TRBV6-1 and TRBJ2-4; 7 bases fit TRBD2. The CDR3 consists of 11 residues. Trimming took 10 bases from V and 6 from J; bases not matched to a gene: 3. CDR1 is MNHNS and CDR2 is SASEGT in the germline V gene.

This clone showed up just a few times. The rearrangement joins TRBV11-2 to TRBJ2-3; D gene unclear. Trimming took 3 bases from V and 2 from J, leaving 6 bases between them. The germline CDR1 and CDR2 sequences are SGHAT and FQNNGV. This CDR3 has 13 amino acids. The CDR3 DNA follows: TGTGCCAGCAGCTTGCAAGCCACAGATACGCAGTATTTT. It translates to CASSLQATDTQYF.

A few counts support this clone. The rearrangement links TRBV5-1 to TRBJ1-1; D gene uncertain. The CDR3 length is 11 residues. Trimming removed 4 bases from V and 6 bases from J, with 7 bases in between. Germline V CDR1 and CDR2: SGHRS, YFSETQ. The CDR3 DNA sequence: TGCGCCAGCAGCCAGACATCTGAAGCTTTCTTT. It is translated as CASSQTSEAFF. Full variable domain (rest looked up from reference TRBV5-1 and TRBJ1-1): KAGVTQTPRYLIKTRGQQVTLSCSPISGHRSVSWYQQTPGQGLQFLFEYFSETQRNKGNFPGRFSGRQFSNSRSEMNVSTLELGDSALYLCASSQTSEAFFGQGTRLTVV.

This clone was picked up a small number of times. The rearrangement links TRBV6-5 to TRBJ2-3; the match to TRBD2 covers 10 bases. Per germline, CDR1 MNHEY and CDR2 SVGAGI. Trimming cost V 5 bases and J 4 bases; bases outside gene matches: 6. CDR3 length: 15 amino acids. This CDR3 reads CASSRGLAWADTQYF. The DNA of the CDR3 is TGTGCCAGCAGTCGGGGACTAGCGTGGGCAGATACGCAGTATTTT.

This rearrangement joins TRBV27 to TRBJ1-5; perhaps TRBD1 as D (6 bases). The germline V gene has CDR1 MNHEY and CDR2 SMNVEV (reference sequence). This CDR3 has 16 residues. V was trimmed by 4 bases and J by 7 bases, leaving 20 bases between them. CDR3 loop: CASSSRATGLRQPQHF. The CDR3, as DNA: TGTGCCAGCAGTTCACGGGCAACAGGGTTAAGGCAGCCCCAGCATTTT.

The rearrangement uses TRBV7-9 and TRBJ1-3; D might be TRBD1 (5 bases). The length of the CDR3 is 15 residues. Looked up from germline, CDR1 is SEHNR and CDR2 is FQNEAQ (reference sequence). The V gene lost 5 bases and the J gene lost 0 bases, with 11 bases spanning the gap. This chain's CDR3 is CASSLDSYSGNTIYF. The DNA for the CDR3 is TGTGCCAGCAGCCTCGACAGTTACTCTGGAAACACCATATATTTT.

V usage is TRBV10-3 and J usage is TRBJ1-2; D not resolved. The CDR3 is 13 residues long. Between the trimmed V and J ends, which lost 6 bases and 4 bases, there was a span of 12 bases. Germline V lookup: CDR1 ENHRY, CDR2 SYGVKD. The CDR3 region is CAISGRSGYGYTF. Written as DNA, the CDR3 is TGTGCCATCAGCGGCCGGTCGGGCTATGGCTACACCTTC.

CDR3 amino acids: CASGSRAELMSTEAFF. The DNA for the CDR3 is TGTGCCAGCGGTTCCAGGGCTGAGTTGATGAGCACTGAAGCTTTCTTT. The genes are TRBV6-6 and TRBJ1-1; D perhaps matches TRBD1 (5 bases). V was trimmed by 8 bases and J by 4 bases, leaving 23 bases between them. The CDR3 runs to 16 residues. Germline V gene lookup returns CDR1 MNHNY and CDR2 SVGAGI (reference sequence).

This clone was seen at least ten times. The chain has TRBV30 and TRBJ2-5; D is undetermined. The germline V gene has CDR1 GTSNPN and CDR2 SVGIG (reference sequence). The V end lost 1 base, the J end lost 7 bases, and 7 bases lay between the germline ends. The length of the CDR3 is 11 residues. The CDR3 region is CAWSGAGTQYF. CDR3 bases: TGTGCCTGGAGTGGAGCCGGGACCCAGTACTTC.

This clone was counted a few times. This CDR3 reads CASSDHGQFYGYTF. CDR3 bases: TGTGCCAGCAGTGATCATGGACAGTTCTATGGCTACACCTTC. V and J are TRBV2 and TRBJ1-2, with a possible D match to TRBD1 (6 bases). This CDR3 is 14 amino acids long. V was cut by 3 bases and J by 4 bases, with 12 bases left in between. The V gene's germline CDR1 is SNHLY and CDR2 FYNNEI.

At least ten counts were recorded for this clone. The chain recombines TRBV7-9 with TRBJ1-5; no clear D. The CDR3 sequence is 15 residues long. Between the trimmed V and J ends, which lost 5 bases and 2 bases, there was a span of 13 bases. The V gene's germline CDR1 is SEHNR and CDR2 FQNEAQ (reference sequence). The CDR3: CASSTGLWGNQPQHF. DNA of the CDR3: TGTGCCAGCAGCACGGGTCTATGGGGCAATCAGCCCCAGCATTTT.